The 11 T cell receptor beta chains below were found in one sample sequenced in a study of T cells after yellow fever vaccination. One entry per CDR3 protein results from TCRdb running MiXCR on the 5' RACE reads. Among roughly 45,000 distinct CDR3 sequences listed, around 6.4% were seen once. This sample comprised PBMCs, either bulk or a sorted T-cell subset (CD4+, CD8+, memory, or dextramer-sorted; not recorded which), obtained 45 days after the yellow fever booster vaccination. These receptor sequences come from a young man who received the YFV17D yellow fever vaccine.

This clonotype was picked up many times. The rearrangement links TRBV14 to TRBJ2-3; no firm D call. V lost 0 bases, J lost 2 bases, and 9 bases lay in between. From germline, CDR1 is SGHDN and CDR2 FVKESK. CDR3 size: 15 residues. The CDR3 bases are TGTGCCAGCAGCCAAGATCTAACTCTCACAGATACGCAGTATTTT. Its protein is CASSQDLTLTDTQYF.

Ten or more counts support this clonotype. V and J are TRBV5-1 and TRBJ2-7; D possibly corresponds to TRBD1 (5 bases). CDR1 SGHRS and CDR2 YFSETQ come from the germline V gene. This CDR3 has 14 amino acids. Trimming left V 4 bases short and J 0 bases short, with 11 bases between. CDR3 amino acids: CASSKDINSYEQYF. The CDR3 region has the DNA TGCGCCAGCAGCAAGGACATTAACTCCTACGAGCAGTACTTC.

V gene TRBV27 combines with J gene TRBJ2-1; the match to TRBD2 covers 8 bases. Trimming removed 3 bases from V and 6 bases from J; junction bases left unmatched: 1. Germline CDR1 MNHEY, CDR2 SMNVEV (reference sequence). There are 13 residues in the CDR3. CDR3 bases: TGTGCCAGCAGTTTCCTAGCGGGCAATGAGCAGTTCTTC. Translating it yields CASSFLAGNEQFF.

This clonotype appeared a few times. The rearrangement joins TRBV4-2 to TRBJ1-3, with 7 bases that match TRBD1. J lost 0 bases, V lost 0 bases, and 5 bases had no gene match. The germline V gene has CDR1 LGHNA and CDR2 YNFKEQ. This CDR3 contains 17 residues. CDR3 bases: TGTGCCAGCAGCCAAGATCGTCAGGGGGGCTCTGGAAACACCATATATTTT. Residues: CASSQDRQGGSGNTIYF.

The chain employs TRBV20-1 and TRBJ2-3, with D possibly TRBD2 on 5 matching bases. CDR3 size: 12 residues. The germline V gene has CDR1 DFQATT and CDR2 SNEGSKA (reference sequence). Trimming took off 5 bases at V and 3 bases at J, with 9 bases between the two ends. In DNA form, the CDR3 reads TGCAGTGCTGGCCCGGGAACAGATACGCAGTATTTT. Encoded protein: CSAGPGTDTQYF.

This clonotype came up a few times. CDR3 DNA: TGTGCCAGCTCACCATCCGTCGGTAGCACAGATACGCAGTATTTT. Translating gives CASSPSVGSTDTQYF. The J gene is TRBJ2-3, the V gene TRBV18, with D hard to call. The CDR3 spans 15 residues. Trimming removed 2 bases from V and 0 bases from J, with 9 bases in between. Per the germline V gene, CDR1 is KGHSH and CDR2 is LQKENI.

This clonotype was detected ten times or more. The V and J genes are TRBV20-1 and TRBJ1-2; 9 nucleotides match TRBD1. Trimming removed 6 bases from V and 3 bases from J; junction bases left unmatched: 5. CDR1 DFQATT and CDR2 SNEGSKA come from the germline V gene (reference sequence). CDR3 length: 13 residues. CDR3 DNA: TGCAGTGCCCCTAGGGACAGGGACTATGGCTACACCTTC. It specifies CSAPRDRDYGYTF.

The genes are TRBV20-1 and TRBJ2-7; 7 bases line up with TRBD2. CDR1 and CDR2 from the germline V gene are DFQATT and SNEGSKA (reference sequence). V was pared by 5 bases and J by 7 bases, with 14 bases of the junction left unmatched. The CDR3 sequence is 14 residues long. The CDR3 reads CSADVGEGRWEQYF. The CDR3 DNA reads TGCAGTGCTGACGTAGGGGAGGGCCGTTGGGAGCAGTACTTC.

This clonotype was counted ten times or more. The rearrangement links TRBV2 to TRBJ2-5; 7 nucleotides agree with TRBD1. This CDR3 comprises 14 residues. Germline assignment: CDR1 SNHLY and CDR2 FYNNEI. Unmatched junction bases numbered 11, after V lost 9 bases and J lost 4 bases. CDR3 loop: CARNRGSVAETQYF. For the CDR3, the DNA is TGTGCCAGAAACAGGGGATCTGTAGCAGAGACCCAGTACTTC. Full variable domain (missing parts from reference TRBV2 and TRBJ2-5): EPEVTQTPSHQVTQMGQEVILRCVPISNHLYFYWYRQILGQKVEFLVSFYNNEISEKSEIFDDQFSVERPDGSNFTLKIRSTKLEDSAMYFCARNRGSVAETQYFGPGTRLLVL.

This rearrangement joins TRBV19 to TRBJ1-1; D may be TRBD1 (6 bases). Germline lookup yields CDR1 LNHDA and CDR2 SQIVND (reference sequence). The V gene lost 2 bases and the J gene lost 8 bases, with 15 bases spanning the gap. This CDR3 is 14 amino acids long. CDR3 region: CASSIQQGAGEAFF. CDR3 bases: TGTGCCAGTAGTATACAACAGGGCGCCGGAGAAGCTTTCTTT.

Only a few counts were recorded for this clonotype. The genes are TRBV29-1 and TRBJ1-1, with D possibly being TRBD1 (5 bases). The CDR3 contains 15 residues. With 3 bases removed from V and 0 bases from J, the gap between germline ends came to 14 bases. Germline CDR1 is SQVTM and CDR2 is ANQGSEA. The CDR3 loop is CSVDGRRGMNTEAFF. The CDR3 bases are TGCAGCGTTGACGGTAGACGGGGCATGAACACTGAAGCTTTCTTT.